The present TCR beta chain was sequenced within a study of PD-1 blockade in classical Hodgkin lymphoma. Study-wide results and limits: The diversity seen at baseline in complete responders resembled that of newly diagnosed patients. Some patients began nivolumab under 1 year after ASCT. These patients were excluded from later analyses.

All trial patients relapsed after autologous stem cell transplantation. Patients' outcomes at their best amounted to complete response, partial response or progressive disease. In the case of this clone: Its antigen is unknown.

V lost 11 bases to trimming and J lost 7 bases, with 12 bases between them. The CDR3 covers 11 residues. CDR1 and CDR2 (germline): MDHEN, SYDVKM. This table comes from immunoSEQ multiplex PCR, and its TCRdb copy is limited to in-frame clones, with some not included. The sample holds just under 100,000 clones, over 80% seen once. The genes are TRBV28 and TRBJ2-4, with D possibly TRBD2 on 5 matching bases. Source: peripheral blood mononuclear cells (PBMCs), taken at baseline. The TCR sequence derives from a human donor with classical Hodgkin lymphoma. Written as DNA, the CDR3 is TGTGCCGCAGGCGGGCCCAACATTCAGTACTTC. Translation gives CAAGGPNIQYF. Full variable domain (missing parts from reference TRBV28 and TRBJ2-4): DVKVTQSSRYLVKRTGEKVFLECVQDMDHENMFWYRQDPGLGLRLIYFSYDVKMKEKGDIPEGYSVSREKKERFSLILESASTNQTSMYLCAAGGPNIQYFGAGTRLSVL.